Sequencing of this T cell receptor beta chain was carried out in a study of shared clonotypes between healthy human individuals. General study results and limits: Richness estimates generally favored naive over memory subsets.

CDR1 and CDR2 from the germline V gene are SGHRS and YFSETQ. The CDR3 is 14 residues long. Trimming at V came to 2 bases and at J to 2 bases, leaving 2 bases not matched to a gene. TCRdb's copy holds only in-frame clones and misses some; the assay was immunoSEQ multiplex PCR. The data show 2 million to 2.5 million clones, 90% to 97% seen once. As regards this clone: Its antigen is as yet unknown. Other nucleotide sequences from this sample produce the same CDR3.

This receptor was obtained from a man between 18 and 29 years old in good health. V usage is TRBV5-1 and J usage is TRBJ2-5; 8 bases match TRBD1. Sequences were obtained from naive CD4+ T cells sorted from blood. Subset described: CD45RA+ positively selected. CDR3: CASSLGTGQETQYF. The CDR3 region has the DNA TGCGCCAGCAGCTTAGGGACAGGTCAAGAGACCCAGTACTTC. Combining the CDR3 with reference TRBV5-1 and TRBJ2-5 gives the whole variable domain KAGVTQTPRYLIKTRGQQVTLSCSPISGHRSVSWYQQTPGQGLQFLFEYFSETQRNKGNFPGRFSGRQFSNSRSEMNVSTLELGDSALYLCASSLGTGQETQYFGPGTRLLVL.